Listed here are 15 T cell receptor beta chains from one sample, sequenced in a study of CD8+CD57+ T cells in acquired aplastic anemia. Genomic DNA constituted the template upon which TCR beta VDJ and CDR3 profiling was performed. TCRdb called the reads again in MiXCR, with one record for every CDR3 protein. The data contain hundreds of thousands of distinct CDR3 sequences, about a third of them singletons. Those patients picked for sequencing had displayed CD8+CD57+ cell expansion on flow cytometry. The specimen sequenced was sorted CD4+, CD8+, or CD8+CD57+ T cells (not recorded which) from PBMCs. These receptors all come from a human donor with aplastic anemia.

As concerns this clonotype: A single base separates this from a much larger clone, so it may be a read error. The chain employs TRBV11-2 and TRBJ2-7, with D uncertain. V was pared by 5 bases and J by 4 bases, with 12 bases between. Germline V gives CDR1 SGHAT, CDR2 FQNNGV. The CDR3 totals 13 residues. CDR3 in DNA: TGTGCCAGCAGCCGAGATCTACGGTACGAGCAGTACTTC. Its translation is CASSRDLRYEQYF. Supplemented by reference TRBV11-2 and TRBJ2-7, the full variable domain reads EAGVAQSPRYKIIEKRQSVAFWCNPISGHATLYWYQQILGQGPKLLIQFQNNGVVDDSQLPKDRFSAERLKGVDSTLKIQPAKLEDSAVYLCASSRDLRYEQYFGPGTRLTVT.

The chain joins TRBV7-6 to TRBJ1-1; D gene unclear. Germline CDR1 is SGHVS and CDR2 is FNYEAQ. This CDR3 comprises 15 residues. The V and J ends lost 1 base and 2 bases respectively, with 11 bases between them. Here the CDR3 reads CASSLESDANTEAFF. The CDR3 DNA follows: TGTGCCAGCAGCTTAGAGTCCGATGCAAACACTGAAGCTTTCTTT. Full variable domain (rest looked up from reference TRBV7-6 and TRBJ1-1): GAGVSQSPRYKVTKRGQDVALRCDPISGHVSLYWYRQALGQGPEFLTYFNYEAQQDKSGLPNDRFSAERPEGSISTLTIQRTEQRDSAMYRCASSLESDANTEAFFGQGTRLTVV.

V gene TRBV19 combines with J gene TRBJ2-1; the match to TRBD1 covers 11 bases. Germline V gene lookup returns CDR1 LNHDA and CDR2 SQIVND (reference sequence). The CDR3 is made up of 14 amino acids. The trim removed 8 bases at V and 3 bases at J, leaving 3 bases unmatched. The CDR3 spells CASLGTGGYNEQFF. CDR3 bases: TGTGCCAGTTTAGGGACAGGGGGCTACAATGAGCAGTTCTTC.

The chain uses TRBV12-3 or TRBV12-4 and TRBJ1-1, with a weak D call TRBD1 (5 bases). The CDR3 has 14 amino acids. V was pared by 1 base and J by 4 bases, with 10 bases between. The CDR3 spells CASSLGGAGTEAFF. In DNA form, the CDR3 reads TGTGCCAGCAGTTTAGGAGGGGCTGGCACTGAAGCTTTCTTT.

The chain links TRBV15 to TRBJ1-3; D perhaps matches TRBD1 (6 bases). The germline V gene has CDR1 LNHNV and CDR2 YYDKDF (reference sequence). V shed 0 bases and J shed 5 bases, with 8 bases lying between them. The CDR3 has 14 residues. CDR3 DNA: TGTGCCACCAGCAGAGACCGGGACAGAAACACCATATATTTT. Translation: CATSRDRDRNTIYF.

V usage is TRBV5-8 and J usage is TRBJ2-7; D is undetermined. This CDR3 region has 13 residues. In germline, CDR1 is SGHTS, CDR2 YDEGEE. V was clipped by 4 bases and J by 3 bases, with 11 bases between them. The CDR3 nucleotides are TGTGCCAGCAGCACCCTTCCAAACTACGAGCAGTACTTC. Protein product: CASSTLPNYEQYF.

The chain recombines TRBV20-1 with TRBJ2-5; TRBD1 might be the D (5 bases). Trimming took off 5 bases at V and 1 base at J, with 5 bases between the two ends. The CDR3 consists of 11 residues. Germline V gives CDR1 DFQATT, CDR2 SNEGSKA (reference sequence). CDR3 coding DNA: TGCAGTGCTCAGGGCCAAGAGACCCAGTACTTC. This codes for CSAQGQETQYF.

The chain couples TRBV6-1 to TRBJ2-2; unclear D gene. The germline V and J ends were trimmed by 5 bases and 4 bases, with 2 bases remaining between them. Germline assignment: CDR1 MNHNS and CDR2 SASEGT. The CDR3 loop spans 11 amino acids. The CDR3 DNA is TGTGCCAGCAGTACCACCGGGGAGCTGTTTTTT. It translates to CASSTTGELFF.

The rearrangement links TRBV10-3 to TRBJ2-3, with 10 bases fitting TRBD2. The CDR3 runs 16 residues. With 7 bases clipped from V and 3 bases from J, the junction kept 10 bases outside the gene matches. Germline V gene sequence: CDR1 ENHRY, CDR2 SYGVKD. Here the CDR3 DNA reads TGTGCCATCAACCCGGGACTAGCGCTGACAACAGATACGCAGTATTTT. As protein: CAINPGLALTTDTQYF.

The sample holds many counts of this clonotype. V is TRBV19 and J is TRBJ1-2, with 7 bases lining up with TRBD1. With V trimmed by 7 bases and J by 3 bases, 14 bases remained unmatched. This CDR3 is 16 amino acids long. Germline V gives CDR1 LNHDA, CDR2 SQIVND (reference sequence). CDR3 residues: CASTLRLDRDDYGYTF. In nucleotides, the CDR3 is TGTGCCAGTACTCTCAGACTCGACAGGGATGACTATGGCTACACCTTC.

This clonotype was counted ten times or more. The V gene is TRBV19, the J gene TRBJ2-7; either TRBD1 or TRBD2 may fit D (5 bases each). V lost 5 bases, J lost 2 bases, and 22 bases lay in between. Germline CDR1 and CDR2: LNHDA and SQIVND (reference sequence). CDR3 length: 17 residues. This CDR3 reads CASSPNGAMSVPYEQYF. The CDR3 nucleotides are TGTGCCAGTAGTCCCAACGGGGCCATGTCCGTCCCCTACGAGCAGTACTTC.

There are a few counts of this clonotype. This sequence joins TRBV5-4 and TRBJ1-6, with unresolved D. This CDR3 contains 14 residues. Germline V lookup: CDR1 SGHNT, CDR2 YYREEE (reference sequence). V gave up 0 bases and J gave up 3 bases, with 4 bases separating them. In DNA form, the CDR3 reads TGTGCCAGCAGCTTGGGGGACTATAATTCACCCCTCCACTTT. It is translated as CASSLGDYNSPLHF.

At least ten counts were recorded for this clonotype. The rearrangement joins TRBV20-1 to TRBJ2-7; a weak D match, TRBD1 (5 bases). The V gene lost 0 bases and the J gene lost 4 bases, with 13 bases spanning the gap. Germline assignment: CDR1 DFQATT and CDR2 SNEGSKA (reference sequence). This CDR3 contains 14 residues. The CDR3 region is CSARDLGRVYEQYF. The CDR3 DNA is TGCAGTGCTAGAGATCTCGGCAGGGTATACGAGCAGTACTTC.

This rearrangement joins TRBV5-1 to TRBJ2-1, with 10 bases lining up with TRBD1. This CDR3 contains 16 residues. V was clipped by 4 bases and J by 2 bases; unmatched bases: 6. The germline CDR1 and CDR2 sequences are SGHRS and YFSETQ. In DNA, the CDR3 is TGCGCCAGCAGCGCTTGGACAGGGGGTGCCTACAATGAGCAGTTCTTC. Amino acid sequence: CASSAWTGGAYNEQFF.

This clonotype was recorded many times. J is TRBJ1-1 and V is TRBV25-1; 10 nucleotides agree with TRBD1. V was pared by 0 bases and J by 3 bases, with 10 bases of the junction left unmatched. This CDR3 has 18 amino acids. Per the germline V gene, CDR1 is MGHDK and CDR2 is SYGVNS. This CDR3 is CASSEYWGTGESDTEAFF. The DNA for the CDR3 is TGTGCCAGCAGTGAATATTGGGGGACAGGGGAGTCGGACACTGAAGCTTTCTTT.